This T cell receptor (beta chain) was observed in a study of OX40 agonist ivuxolimab in advanced cancers. Study details: Dose-escalation patients had hepatocellular carcinoma, melanoma, renal cell or head and neck cancer.

Produced via immunoSEQ multiplex PCR; TCRdb's table is partial and in-frame only. The table lists 83,000 or so clones, about 88% of them singletons. V lost 3 bases, J lost 1 base, and 6 bases lay in between. Germline-derived CDR1 and CDR2 are MNHEY and SMNVEV (reference sequence). The CDR3 consists of 13 residues. The source of this sequence is an adult with an advanced solid tumor such as melanoma, head and neck, liver or kidney cancer. This material consisted of CD4+ or CD8+ T cells sorted from blood, taken in a trial of the OX40 agonist ivuxolimab. The chain is built from TRBV27 and TRBJ1-1; D unresolved. CDR3 region: CASSFRQNTEAFF. The DNA for the CDR3 is TGTGCCAGCAGTTTCCGGCAGAACACTGAAGCTTTCTTT.